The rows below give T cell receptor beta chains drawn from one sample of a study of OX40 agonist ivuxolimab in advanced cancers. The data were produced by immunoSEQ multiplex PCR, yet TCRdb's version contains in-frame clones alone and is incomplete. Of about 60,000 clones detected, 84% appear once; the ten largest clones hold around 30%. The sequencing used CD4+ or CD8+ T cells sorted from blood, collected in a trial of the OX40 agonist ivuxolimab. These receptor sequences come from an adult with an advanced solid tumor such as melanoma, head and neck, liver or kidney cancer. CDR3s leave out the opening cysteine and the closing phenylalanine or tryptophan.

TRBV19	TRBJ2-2	ASSIAGVNTGELF
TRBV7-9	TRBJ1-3	ASRKTGEGNTIY
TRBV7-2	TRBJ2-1	ASRPGGGNNEQF
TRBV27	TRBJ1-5	ASSLKWGPNQPQH
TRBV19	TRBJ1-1	ASSTQRPNTEAF
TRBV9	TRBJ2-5	ASSVDYLGGETQY
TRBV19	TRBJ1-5	ASSPLGTTQPQH
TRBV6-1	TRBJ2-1	ASGSTGGARDEQF
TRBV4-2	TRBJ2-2	ASSPRRGPNLDTGELF
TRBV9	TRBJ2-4	ASSATGGANIQY
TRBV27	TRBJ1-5	ASSFRSSNQPQH
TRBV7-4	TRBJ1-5	ASSSSDRDRVNQPQH
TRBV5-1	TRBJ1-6	ASSYYVVGQGANSPLH
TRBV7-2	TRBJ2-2	ASSRRTSGGTGELF
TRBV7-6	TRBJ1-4	ASSLARQGKREKLF
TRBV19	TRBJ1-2	ATSGTGGYGYT
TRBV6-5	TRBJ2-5	ASSRRGGGQETQY
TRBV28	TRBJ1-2	ASSLDRQSLAGYT
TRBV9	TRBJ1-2	ASSVEQGDYGYT
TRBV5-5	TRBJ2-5	ASSFDFRETQY
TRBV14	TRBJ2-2	ASSPTPGGNTGELF
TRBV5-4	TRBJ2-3	ASSGTGGSGRWITDTQY